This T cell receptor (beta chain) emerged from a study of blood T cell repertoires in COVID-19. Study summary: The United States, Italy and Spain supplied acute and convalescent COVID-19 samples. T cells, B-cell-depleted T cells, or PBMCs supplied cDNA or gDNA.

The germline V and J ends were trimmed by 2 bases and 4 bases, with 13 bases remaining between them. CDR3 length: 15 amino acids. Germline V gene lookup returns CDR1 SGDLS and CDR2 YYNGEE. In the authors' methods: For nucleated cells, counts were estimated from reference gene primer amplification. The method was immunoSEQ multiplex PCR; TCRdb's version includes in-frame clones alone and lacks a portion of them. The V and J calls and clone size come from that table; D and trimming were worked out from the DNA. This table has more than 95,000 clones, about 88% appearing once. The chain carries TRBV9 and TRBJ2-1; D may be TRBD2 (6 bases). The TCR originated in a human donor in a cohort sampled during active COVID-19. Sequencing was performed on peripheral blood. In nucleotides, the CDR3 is TGTGCCAGCAGCGTTAGCGGAAAATATTACAATGAGCAGTTCTTC. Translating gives CASSVSGKYYNEQFF.